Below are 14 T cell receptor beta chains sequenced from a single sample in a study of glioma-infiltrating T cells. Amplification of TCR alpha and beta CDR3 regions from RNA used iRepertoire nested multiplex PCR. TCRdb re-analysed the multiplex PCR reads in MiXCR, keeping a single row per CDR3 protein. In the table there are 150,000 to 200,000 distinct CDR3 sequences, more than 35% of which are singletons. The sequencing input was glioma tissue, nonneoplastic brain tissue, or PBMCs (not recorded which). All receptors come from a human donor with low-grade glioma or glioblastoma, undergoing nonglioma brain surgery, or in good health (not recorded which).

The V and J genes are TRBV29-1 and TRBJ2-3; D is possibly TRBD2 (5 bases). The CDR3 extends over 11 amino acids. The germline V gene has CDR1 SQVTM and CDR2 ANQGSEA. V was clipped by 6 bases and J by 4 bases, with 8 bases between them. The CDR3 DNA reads TGCAGCGTAGGACTGGCAGATACGCAGTATTTT. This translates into CSVGLADTQYF.

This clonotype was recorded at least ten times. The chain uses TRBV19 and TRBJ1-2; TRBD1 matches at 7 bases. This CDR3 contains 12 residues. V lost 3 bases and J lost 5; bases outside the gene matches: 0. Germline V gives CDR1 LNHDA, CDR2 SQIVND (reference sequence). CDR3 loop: CASSMGQYGYTF. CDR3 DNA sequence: TGTGCCAGTAGTATGGGACAGTATGGCTACACCTTC.

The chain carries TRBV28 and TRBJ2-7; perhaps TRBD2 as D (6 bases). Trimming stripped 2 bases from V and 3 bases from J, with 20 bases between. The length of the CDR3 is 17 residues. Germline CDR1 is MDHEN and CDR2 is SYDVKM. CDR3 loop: CASSLASGRPNLYEQYF. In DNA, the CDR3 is TGTGCCAGCAGTTTAGCCAGCGGGCGGCCTAACCTCTACGAGCAGTACTTC.

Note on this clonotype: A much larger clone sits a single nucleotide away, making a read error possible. CDR3 sequence: CASSPWTRMQETQYF. The CDR3 DNA reads as TGTGCCAGCAGCCCCTGGACTAGAATGCAAGAGACCCAGTACTTC. This chain joins TRBV11-2 and TRBJ2-5, with 7 positions matching TRBD2. J lost 2 bases, V lost 5 bases, and 8 bases had no gene match. CDR3 length: 15 residues. The germline V gene has CDR1 SGHAT and CDR2 FQNNGV.

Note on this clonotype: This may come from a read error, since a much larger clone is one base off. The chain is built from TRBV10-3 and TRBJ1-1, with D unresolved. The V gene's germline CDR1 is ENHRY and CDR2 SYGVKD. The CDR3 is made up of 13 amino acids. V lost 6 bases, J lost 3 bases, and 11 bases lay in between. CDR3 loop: CAISKDGDTEAFF. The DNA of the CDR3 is TGTGCCATCAGCAAAGACGGGGACACTGAAGCTTTCTTT.

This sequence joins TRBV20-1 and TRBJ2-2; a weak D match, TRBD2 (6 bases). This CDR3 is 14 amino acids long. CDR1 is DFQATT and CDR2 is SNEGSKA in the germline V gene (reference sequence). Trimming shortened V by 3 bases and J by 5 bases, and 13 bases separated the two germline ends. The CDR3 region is CSASILAWTGELFF. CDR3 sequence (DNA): TGCAGTGCTAGTATCCTAGCGTGGACCGGGGAGCTGTTTTTT.

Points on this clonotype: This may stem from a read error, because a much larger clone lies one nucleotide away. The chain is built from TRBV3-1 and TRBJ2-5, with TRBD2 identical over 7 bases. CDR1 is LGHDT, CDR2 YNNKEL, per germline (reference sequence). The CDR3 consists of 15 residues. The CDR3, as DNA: TGTGCCAGCAGCCAAAACCTGGCGGGAGTAGAGACCAAGTACTTC. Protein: CASSQNLAGVETKYF.

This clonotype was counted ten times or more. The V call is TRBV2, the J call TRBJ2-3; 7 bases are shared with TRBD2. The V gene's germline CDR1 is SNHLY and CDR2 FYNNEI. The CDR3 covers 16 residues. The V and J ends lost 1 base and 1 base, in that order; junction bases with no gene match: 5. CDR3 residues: CASSEDWEGGTDTQYF. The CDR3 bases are TGTGCCAGCAGTGAAGACTGGGAGGGTGGCACAGATACGCAGTATTTT.

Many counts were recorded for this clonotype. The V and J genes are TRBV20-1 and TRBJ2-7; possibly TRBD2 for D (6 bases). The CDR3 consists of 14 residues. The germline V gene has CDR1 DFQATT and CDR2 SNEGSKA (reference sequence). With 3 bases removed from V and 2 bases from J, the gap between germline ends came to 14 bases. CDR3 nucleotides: TGCAGTGCTAGGGGTGGGGGACTCACCTACGAGCAGTACTTC. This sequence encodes CSARGGGLTYEQYF.

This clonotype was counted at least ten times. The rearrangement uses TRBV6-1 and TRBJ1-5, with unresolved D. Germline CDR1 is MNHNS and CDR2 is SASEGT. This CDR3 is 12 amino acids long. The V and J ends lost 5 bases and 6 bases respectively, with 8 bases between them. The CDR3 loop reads CASSRAVQPQHF. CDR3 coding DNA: TGTGCCAGCAGTCGCGCCGTTCAGCCCCAGCATTTT.

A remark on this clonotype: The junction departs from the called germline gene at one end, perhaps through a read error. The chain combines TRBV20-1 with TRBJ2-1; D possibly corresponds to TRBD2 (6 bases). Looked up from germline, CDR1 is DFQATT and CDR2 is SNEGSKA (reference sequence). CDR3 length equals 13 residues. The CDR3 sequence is CSARGRAGNEQLF. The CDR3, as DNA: TGCAGTGCTAGAGGGAGGGCCGGAAATGAGCAGCTCTTC.

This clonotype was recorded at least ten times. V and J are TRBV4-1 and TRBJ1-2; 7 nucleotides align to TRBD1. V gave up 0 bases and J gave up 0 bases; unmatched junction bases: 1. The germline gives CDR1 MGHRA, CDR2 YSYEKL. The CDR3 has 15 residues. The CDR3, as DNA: TGCGCCAGCAGCCAAGAACAGGGGCCTAACTATGGCTACACCTTC. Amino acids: CASSQEQGPNYGYTF.

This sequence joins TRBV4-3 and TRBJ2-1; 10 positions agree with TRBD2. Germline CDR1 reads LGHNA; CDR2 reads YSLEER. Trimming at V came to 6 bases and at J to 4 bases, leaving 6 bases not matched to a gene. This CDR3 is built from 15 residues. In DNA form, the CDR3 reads TGCGCCAGCAGACCTACTAGCGGGGATTACAATGAGCAGTTCTTC. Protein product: CASRPTSGDYNEQFF.

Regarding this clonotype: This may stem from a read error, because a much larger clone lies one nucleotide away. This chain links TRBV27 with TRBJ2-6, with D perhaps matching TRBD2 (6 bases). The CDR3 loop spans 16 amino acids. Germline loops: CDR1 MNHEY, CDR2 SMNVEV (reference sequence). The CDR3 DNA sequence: TGTGCCGGCAGTTTAGGCGGGGCGCGGGGGGCCAACGTCCTGACTTTC. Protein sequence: CAGSLGGARGANVLTF. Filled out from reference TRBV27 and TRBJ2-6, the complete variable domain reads EAQVTQNPRYLITVTGKKLTVTCSQNMNHEYMSWYRQDPGLGLRQIYYSMNVEVTDKGDVPEGYKVSRKEKRNFPLILESPSPNQTSLYFCAGSLGGARGANVLTFGAGSRLTVL.